This TCR beta chain was found in a study of T cells after yellow fever vaccination. This clonotype has a handful of counts. TCRdb redid the calling of the 5' RACE reads with MiXCR, one entry per CDR3 protein. The table has hundreds of thousands of distinct CDR3 sequences, about 5.2% seen once. Germline CDR1 reads LGHNA; CDR2 reads YNFKEQ. The CDR3 sequence is 14 residues long. The V end was cut by 4 bases, the J end by 1 base, with 8 bases between. Sequenced here: CD4+ T cells sorted from PBMCs, sampled on the day of the yellow fever booster vaccination. The J gene is TRBJ2-1, the V gene TRBV4-2; D possibly corresponds to TRBD2 (5 bases). The receptor's source is a man younger than 35 who received the YFV17D yellow fever vaccine. The CDR3 nucleotides read TGTGCCAGCAGCCGGGAGTGGTCCTACAATGAGCAGTTCTTC. This gives the protein CASSREWSYNEQFF.